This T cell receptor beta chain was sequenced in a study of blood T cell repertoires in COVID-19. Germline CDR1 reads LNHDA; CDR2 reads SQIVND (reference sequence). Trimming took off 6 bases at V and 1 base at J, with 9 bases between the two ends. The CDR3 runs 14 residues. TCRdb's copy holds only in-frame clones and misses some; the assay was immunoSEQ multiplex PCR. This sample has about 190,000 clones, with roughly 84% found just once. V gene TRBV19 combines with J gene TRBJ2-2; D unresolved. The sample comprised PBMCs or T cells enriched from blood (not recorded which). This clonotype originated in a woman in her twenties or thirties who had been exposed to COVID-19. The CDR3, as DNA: TGTGCCAGTAGACAGAATCTGAACACCGGGGAGCTGTTTTTT. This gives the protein CASRQNLNTGELFF.